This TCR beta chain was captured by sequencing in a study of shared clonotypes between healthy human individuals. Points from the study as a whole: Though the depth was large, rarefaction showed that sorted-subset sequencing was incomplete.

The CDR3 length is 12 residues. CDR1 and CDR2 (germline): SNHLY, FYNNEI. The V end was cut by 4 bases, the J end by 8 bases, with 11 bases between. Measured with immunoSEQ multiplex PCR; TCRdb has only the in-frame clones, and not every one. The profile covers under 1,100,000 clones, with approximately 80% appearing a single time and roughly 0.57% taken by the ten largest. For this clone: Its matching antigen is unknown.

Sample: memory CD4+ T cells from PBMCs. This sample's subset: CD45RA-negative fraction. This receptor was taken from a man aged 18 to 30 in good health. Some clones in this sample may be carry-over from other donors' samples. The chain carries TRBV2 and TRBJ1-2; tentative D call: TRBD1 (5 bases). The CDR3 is CASSGQNRGYTF. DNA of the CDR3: TGTGCCAGCAGTGGACAGAACAGGGGCTACACCTTC.